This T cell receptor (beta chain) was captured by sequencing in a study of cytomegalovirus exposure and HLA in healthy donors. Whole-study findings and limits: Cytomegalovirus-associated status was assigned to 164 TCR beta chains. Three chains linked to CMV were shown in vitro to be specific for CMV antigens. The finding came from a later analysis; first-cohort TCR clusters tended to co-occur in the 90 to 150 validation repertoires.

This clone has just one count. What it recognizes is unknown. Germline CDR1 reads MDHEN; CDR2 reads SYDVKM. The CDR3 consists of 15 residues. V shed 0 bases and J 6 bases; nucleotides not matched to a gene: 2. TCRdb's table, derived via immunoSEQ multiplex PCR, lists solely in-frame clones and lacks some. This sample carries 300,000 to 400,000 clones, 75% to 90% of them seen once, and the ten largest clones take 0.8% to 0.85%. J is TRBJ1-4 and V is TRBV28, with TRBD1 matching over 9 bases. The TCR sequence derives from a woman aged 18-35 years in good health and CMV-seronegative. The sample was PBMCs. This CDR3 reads CASSLWTGGDEKLFF. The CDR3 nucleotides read TGTGCCAGCAGTTTATGGACAGGGGGAGATGAAAAACTGTTTTTT.